This T cell receptor beta chain was documented in a study of cytomegalovirus exposure and HLA in healthy donors. The PCR made use of 60 Vbeta and 13 Jbeta primers. Sequenced by immunoSEQ multiplex PCR; TCRdb stores in-frame clones only, minus some. The table lists around 120,000 clones, about 59% of them singletons. Germline V gives CDR1 SGHRS, CDR2 YFSETQ. This CDR3 comprises 14 residues. V was trimmed by 5 bases and J by 0 bases, leaving 12 bases between them. The source is a man aged 25 to 45 in good health and CMV-seropositive. The gene calls are TRBV5-1 and TRBJ2-7, with D possibly TRBD2 on 6 matching bases. The sequencing input was PBMCs. In nucleotides, the CDR3 is TGCGCCAGCAGTTACGGCGGGACCTCCTACGAGCAGTACTTC. Protein sequence: CASSYGGTSYEQYF.